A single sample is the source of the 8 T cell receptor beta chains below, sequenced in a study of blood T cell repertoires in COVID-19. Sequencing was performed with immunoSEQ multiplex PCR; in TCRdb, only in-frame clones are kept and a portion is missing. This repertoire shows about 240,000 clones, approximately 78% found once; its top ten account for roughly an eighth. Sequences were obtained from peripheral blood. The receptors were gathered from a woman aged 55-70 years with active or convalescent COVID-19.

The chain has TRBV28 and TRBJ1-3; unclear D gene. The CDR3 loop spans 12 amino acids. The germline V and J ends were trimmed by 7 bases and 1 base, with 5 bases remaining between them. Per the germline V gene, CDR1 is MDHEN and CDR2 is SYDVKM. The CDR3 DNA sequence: TGTGCCAGCACGGAGTCTGGAAACACCATATATTTT. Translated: CASTESGNTIYF.

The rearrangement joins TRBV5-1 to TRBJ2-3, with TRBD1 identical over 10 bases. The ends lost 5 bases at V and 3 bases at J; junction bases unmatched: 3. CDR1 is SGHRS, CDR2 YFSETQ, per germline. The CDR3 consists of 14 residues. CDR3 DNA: TGCGCCAGCAGACCGGGACAGGGGACAGATACGCAGTATTTT. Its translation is CASRPGQGTDTQYF.

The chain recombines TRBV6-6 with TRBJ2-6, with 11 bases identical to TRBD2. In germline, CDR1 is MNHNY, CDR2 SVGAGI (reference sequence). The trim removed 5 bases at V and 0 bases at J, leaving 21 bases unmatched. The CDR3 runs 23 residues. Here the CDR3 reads CASSHRLGLAGGTIRSGANVLTF. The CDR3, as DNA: TGTGCCAGCAGTCACCGCTTAGGGCTAGCGGGGGGAACTATCCGCTCTGGGGCCAACGTCCTGACTTTC.

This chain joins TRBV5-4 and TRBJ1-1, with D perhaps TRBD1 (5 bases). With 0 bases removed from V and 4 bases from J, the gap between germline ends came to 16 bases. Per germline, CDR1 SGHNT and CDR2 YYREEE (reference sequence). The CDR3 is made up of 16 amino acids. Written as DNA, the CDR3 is TGTGCCAGCAGCTTGGGGGGGGGAAGTGGATTCACTGAAGCTTTCTTT. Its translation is CASSLGGGSGFTEAFF.

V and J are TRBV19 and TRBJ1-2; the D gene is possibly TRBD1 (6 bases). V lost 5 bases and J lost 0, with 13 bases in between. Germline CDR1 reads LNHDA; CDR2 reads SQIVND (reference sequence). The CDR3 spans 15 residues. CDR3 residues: CASSPTGRANYGYTF. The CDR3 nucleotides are TGTGCCAGTAGTCCTACAGGGAGAGCTAACTATGGCTACACCTTC.

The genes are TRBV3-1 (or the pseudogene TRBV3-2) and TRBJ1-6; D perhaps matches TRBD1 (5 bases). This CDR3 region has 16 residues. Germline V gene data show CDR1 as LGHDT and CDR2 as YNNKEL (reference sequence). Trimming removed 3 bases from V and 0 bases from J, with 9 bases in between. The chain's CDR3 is CASSQSQGSYNSPLHF. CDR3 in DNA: TGTGCCAGCAGCCAGTCCCAGGGCTCCTATAATTCACCCCTCCACTTT.

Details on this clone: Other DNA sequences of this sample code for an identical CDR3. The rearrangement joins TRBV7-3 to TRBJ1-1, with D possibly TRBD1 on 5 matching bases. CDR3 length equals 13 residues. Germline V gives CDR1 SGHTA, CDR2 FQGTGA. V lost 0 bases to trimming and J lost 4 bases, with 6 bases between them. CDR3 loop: CASSLTGGTEAFF. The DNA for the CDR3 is TGTGCCAGCAGCTTAACGGGGGGCACTGAAGCTTTCTTT.

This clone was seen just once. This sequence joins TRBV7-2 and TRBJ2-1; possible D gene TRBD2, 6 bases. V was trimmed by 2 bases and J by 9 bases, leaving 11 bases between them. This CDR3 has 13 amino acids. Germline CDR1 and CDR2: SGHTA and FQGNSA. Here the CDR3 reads CASSLSRRGEQFF. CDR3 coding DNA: TGTGCCAGCAGCTTAAGCAGGAGGGGTGAGCAGTTCTTC.